Listed here is a single TCR beta chain. The antigen is unknown. At one end the junction does not follow the germline gene, possibly because of a read error. The data were obtained in a study of CD8 T cells in ankylosing spondylitis. With molecular barcodes, quantitative 5'-RACE was used to make the TCR beta libraries. TCRdb itself ran the 5' RACE reads through MiXCR, one entry per CDR3 protein. The table has 470,000 or so distinct CDR3 sequences, about 25% seen once. Study results and caveats: According to the report, clones linked to the disease were significantly enriched in matched synovial fluid samples taken from ankylosing spondylitis patients. Disease-linked clones were found to be CD8+ and relatively rare in peripheral blood. Reactive arthritis synovial fluid and blood previously showed some of these motif variants. Seemingly characteristic of ankylosing spondylitis blood was a TCR beta motif consisting of 7 or 8 highly homologous variants.

This CDR3 has 18 amino acids. Germline values: CDR1 LGHDT, CDR2 YNNKEL (reference sequence). Sequenced: blood, either unsorted or a sorted T cell fraction (not recorded which). The receptor's source is a male donor with ankylosing spondylitis. The V gene is TRBV3-1, the J gene TRBJ1-1; TRBD1 might be the D (5 bases). This chain's CDR3 is CARSQDVREHGMNTEAFF. For the CDR3, the DNA is TGTGCCAGAAGCCAAGATGTCAGGGAGCATGGGATGAACACTGAAGCTTTCTTT.